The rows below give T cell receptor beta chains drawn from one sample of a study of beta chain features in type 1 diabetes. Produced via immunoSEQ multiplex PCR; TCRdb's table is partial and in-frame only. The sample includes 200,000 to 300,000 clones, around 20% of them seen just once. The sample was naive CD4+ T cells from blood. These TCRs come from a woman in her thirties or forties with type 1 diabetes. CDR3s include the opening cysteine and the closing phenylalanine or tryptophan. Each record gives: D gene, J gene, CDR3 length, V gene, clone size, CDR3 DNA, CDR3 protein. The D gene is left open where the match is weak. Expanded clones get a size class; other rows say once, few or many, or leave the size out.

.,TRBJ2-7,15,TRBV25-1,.,TGTGCCAGCAGTGAATCTACGTCTAGCTCCTACGAGCAGTACTTC,CASSESTSSSYEQYF
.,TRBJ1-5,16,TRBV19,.,TGTGCCAGTAGCGAAACCCCTACAGGGAAGAATCAGCCCCAGCATTTT,CASSETPTGKNQPQHF
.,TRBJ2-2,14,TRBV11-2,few,TGTGCCAGCAGCTTAGTGAGGAATACCGGGGAGCTGTTTTTT,CASSLVRNTGELFF
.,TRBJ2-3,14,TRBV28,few,TGTGCCAGCAGCCTCCAGGCAAACAGGAATACGCAGTATTTT,CASSLQANRNTQYF
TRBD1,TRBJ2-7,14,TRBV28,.,TGTGCCAGCAGAGGAACAGGGGTTCGATACGAGCAGTACTTC,CASRGTGVRYEQYF
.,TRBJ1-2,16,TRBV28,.,TGTGCCAGCATTGATAGTGGTAATCGGCTAGGTTATGGCTACACCTTC,CASIDSGNRLGYGYTF
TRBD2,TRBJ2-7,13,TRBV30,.,TGTGCCTGGTCGAGACTAGCTCGGTACGAGCAGTACTTC,CAWSRLARYEQYF
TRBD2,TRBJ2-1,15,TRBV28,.,TGTGCCAGCAGTGCTACTAGCGGGAGGCACAATGAGCAGTTCTTC,CASSATSGRHNEQFF
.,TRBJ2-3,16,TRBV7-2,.,TGTGCCAGCAGCCCCTCCGGCCTTCGGGGCACAGATACGCAGTATTTT,CASSPSGLRGTDTQYF
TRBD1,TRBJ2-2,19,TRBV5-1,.,TGCGCCAGCAGCTTGGCCACCCGGGACAGGGGCGAAAGGCCCGGGGAGCTGTTTTTT,CASSLATRDRGERPGELFF
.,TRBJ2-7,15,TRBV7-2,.,TGTGCCAGCAGCCGAGACAGGCCTCATCCCTACGAGCAGTACTTC,CASSRDRPHPYEQYF
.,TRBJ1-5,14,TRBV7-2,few,TGTGCCAGCAGCTTATGGGGGGTTGATCAGCCCCAGCATTTT,CASSLWGVDQPQHF